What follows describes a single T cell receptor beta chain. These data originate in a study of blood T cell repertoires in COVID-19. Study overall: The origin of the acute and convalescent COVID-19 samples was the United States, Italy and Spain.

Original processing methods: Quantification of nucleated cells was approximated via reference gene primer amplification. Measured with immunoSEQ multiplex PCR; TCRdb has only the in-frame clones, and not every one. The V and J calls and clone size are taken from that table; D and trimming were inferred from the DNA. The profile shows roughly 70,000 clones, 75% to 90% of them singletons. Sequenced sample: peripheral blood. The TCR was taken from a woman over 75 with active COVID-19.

The chain's CDR3 is CASSSPTGSTDTQYF. In nucleotides, the CDR3 is TGTGCCAGCAGTTCGCCGACAGGGAGCACAGATACGCAGTATTTT. The rearrangement uses TRBV28 and TRBJ2-3; 7 bases line up with TRBD1. Per the germline V gene, CDR1 is MDHEN and CDR2 is SYDVKM. J gave up 0 bases and V 4 bases, and 4 bases lay outside the gene matches. The CDR3 consists of 15 residues.